These 10 T cell receptor beta chains were sequenced from one sample in a study of CD8+CD57+ T cells in acquired aplastic anemia. Genomic DNA was employed as the template in profiling TCR beta VDJ and CDR3. TCRdb re-analysed the reads in MiXCR, keeping a single row per CDR3 protein. The sample shows around 200,000 distinct CDR3 sequences, 45% to 60% of them seen only once. Whoever was chosen for sequencing had shown CD8+CD57+ cell expansion by flow cytometry. The sequencing sample was made of sorted CD4+, CD8+, or CD8+CD57+ T cells (not recorded which) from PBMCs. The receptors derive from a human donor with aplastic anemia.

This clonotype was detected ten times or more. A clone one base away is much larger, so this may be a read error. This chain uses TRBV29-1 with TRBJ2-7; a possible D gene is TRBD1 (6 bases). CDR3 length equals 14 residues. The germline CDR1 and CDR2 sequences are SQVTM and ANQGSEA. Here the CDR3 reads CSVVVFGQSYEQHF. In nucleotides, the CDR3 is TGCAGCGTTGTGGTTTTCGGACAGTCCTACGAGCAGCACTTC.

This clonotype was counted at least ten times. The chain employs TRBV20-1 and TRBJ2-3, with unresolved D. The ends were cut back, 4 bases at V and 2 bases at J, with 13 bases in the middle. This CDR3 is built from 14 residues. Germline lookup yields CDR1 DFQATT and CDR2 SNEGSKA (reference sequence). The CDR3 nucleotides are TGCAGTGCTAATCACCAGCAGCCCACAGATACGCAGTATTTT. Translating gives CSANHQQPTDTQYF.

The rearrangement uses TRBV25-1 and TRBJ1-4, with D unresolved. The V gene's germline CDR1 is MGHDK and CDR2 SYGVNS. V lost 3 bases and J 4 bases, leaving 9 bases between the germline ends. This CDR3 has 14 amino acids. CDR3 in amino acids: CASSDLAINEKLFF. The CDR3, as DNA: TGTGCCAGCAGTGATCTGGCGATTAATGAAAAACTGTTTTTT.

The rearrangement uses TRBV2 and TRBJ1-2; tentative D call: TRBD1 (6 bases). The V and J ends lost 6 bases and 3 bases respectively, with 11 bases between them. The CDR3 loop spans 13 amino acids. Germline V gives CDR1 SNHLY, CDR2 FYNNEI. The CDR3 protein is CASSPGEDYGYTF. In DNA form, the CDR3 reads TGTGCCAGCAGCCCAGGGGAGGACTATGGCTACACCTTC.

The V gene is TRBV7-3, the J gene TRBJ1-6, with 7 bases aligning to TRBD1. The CDR3 consists of 14 residues. Germline V gene lookup returns CDR1 SGHTA and CDR2 FQGTGA. The junction had 9 bases not matched to a gene; V was cut back by 6 bases and J by 10 bases. The CDR3 reads CASSNTGVGSPLHF. The CDR3 nucleotides are TGTGCCAGCAGTAATACAGGGGTAGGCTCACCCCTCCACTTT.

V and J are TRBV5-4 and TRBJ1-1; 8 positions match TRBD1. V shed 3 bases, J shed 3 bases, and the junction held 13 bases outside the gene matches. Germline V CDR1 and CDR2: SGHNT, YYREEE (reference sequence). This CDR3 has 17 residues. CDR3 residues: CASSSGTGGLTDTEAFF. CDR3 DNA: TGTGCCAGCAGCTCGGGCACAGGGGGTTTAACAGACACTGAAGCTTTCTTT.

This clonotype showed up just a few times. The V and J genes are TRBV30 and TRBJ2-3; 11 positions agree with TRBD2. After removal of 4 bases from V and 2 bases from J, the junction contained 5 bases not matched to a gene. Per germline, CDR1 GTSNPN and CDR2 SVGIG (reference sequence). There are 15 residues in the CDR3. This chain's CDR3 is CAWNRLAGNTDTQYF. As DNA, the CDR3 is TGTGCCTGGAATCGACTAGCGGGGAACACAGATACGCAGTATTTT.

In its sample, this clonotype was seen a few times. The chain carries TRBV29-1 and TRBJ1-2; no clear D. V was cut by 1 base and J by 6 bases, with 9 bases left in between. The CDR3 is 12 amino acids. Germline assignment: CDR1 SQVTM and CDR2 ANQGSEA. The CDR3 coding sequence is TGCAGCGTTGAAGCCGGAGGGAATGGCTACACCTTC. Protein product: CSVEAGGNGYTF.

The chain recombines TRBV24-1 with TRBJ2-7; a weak D match, TRBD1 (5 bases). The CDR3 is made up of 17 amino acids. With 4 bases removed from V and 2 bases from J, the gap between germline ends came to 20 bases. From germline, CDR1 is KGHDR and CDR2 SFDVKD. The CDR3: CATSELDMGHRPYEQYF. Written as DNA, the CDR3 is TGTGCCACCAGTGAACTGGACATGGGGCACCGTCCCTACGAGCAGTACTTC.

V and J are TRBV7-2 and TRBJ2-2, with D hard to call. CDR3 length equals 13 residues. The V and J ends lost 2 bases and 6 bases respectively, with 7 bases between them. The V gene's germline CDR1 is SGHTA and CDR2 FQGNSA. CDR3: CASSLPGPGELFF. In DNA form, the CDR3 reads TGTGCCAGCAGCTTACCAGGTCCCGGGGAGCTGTTTTTT.